This TCR beta chain was documented in a study of T-cell memory formation after mild COVID-19. Amplification by 5'RACE using constant-segment primers produced TCR alpha and TCR beta cDNA libraries that carried sample barcodes and UMIs. TCRdb re-called the 5' RACE reads with MiXCR, one entry per CDR3 protein. The sample has about 180,000 distinct CDR3 sequences, 18% seen once. This clonotype was obtained from a man between 18 and 29 years old who had mild COVID-19 (a few samples of this study predate the infection). Cell type and time point are not known. Sequenced input: PBMCs or a T cell subset sorted from them (not recorded which).

DNA of the CDR3: TGTGCCAGCAGTTTAGGTTCCGGGGGCGGCAATCAGCCCCAGCATTTT. Translating it yields CASSLGSGGGNQPQHF. This chain connects TRBV12-3 or TRBV12-4 to TRBJ1-5; maybe TRBD1 (6 bases). The V and J ends lost 1 base and 2 bases respectively, with 12 bases between them. The CDR3 runs to 16 residues.